The 11 T cell receptor beta chains listed next were all sequenced from one sample in a study of shared clonotypes between healthy human individuals. Repertoires were generated with immunoSEQ multiplex PCR, while TCRdb's copy carries only in-frame clones and drops some. The top ten clones hold 0.055% to 0.075% of a sample with about 530,000 clones, about 96% of them seen once. Material: naive CD4+ T cells sorted from blood. Indicated subset: CD45RA+ positively selected. The receptors stem from a woman aged 30 to 39 in good health.

This clone is a singleton in its sample. CDR3 nucleotide sequence: TGCAGCGTTGGAGGGGAGGGTCAGCCCCAGCATTTT. This codes for CSVGGEGQPQHF. V usage is TRBV29-1 and J usage is TRBJ1-5; the D gene is possibly TRBD1 (5 bases). V lost 4 bases, J lost 6 bases, and 10 bases lay in between. The CDR3 length is 12 residues. Germline-derived CDR1 and CDR2 are SQVTM and ANQGSEA.

The chain has TRBV27 and TRBJ1-2, with 7 bases that match TRBD1. The ends lost 4 bases at V and 4 bases at J; junction bases unmatched: 9. Germline CDR1 is MNHEY and CDR2 is SMNVEV (reference sequence). This CDR3 contains 15 residues. The CDR3 nucleotides are TGTGCCAGCAGTTCGATACAGGGGAACACCTATGGCTACACCTTC. This sequence encodes CASSSIQGNTYGYTF.

The chain combines TRBV6-1 with TRBJ2-3, with D unclear. The germline V gene has CDR1 MNHNS and CDR2 SASEGT. The CDR3 sequence is 14 residues long. V was cut by 0 bases and J by 6 bases, with 10 bases left in between. The CDR3 reads CASSEARPGDTQYF. The CDR3 DNA reads as TGTGCCAGCAGTGAAGCTAGACCCGGTGATACGCAGTATTTT.

This chain connects TRBV28 to TRBJ1-1; D not certain. V was trimmed by 5 bases and J by 4 bases, leaving 14 bases between them. Germline V lookup: CDR1 MDHEN, CDR2 SYDVKM. This CDR3 contains 14 residues. CDR3 sequence reads: CASSPHGSPTEAFF. CDR3 coding DNA: TGTGCCAGCAGTCCACATGGGTCTCCCACTGAAGCTTTCTTT.

The genes are TRBV19 and TRBJ2-7; 7 bases align to TRBD2. The CDR3 contains 15 residues. Germline loops: CDR1 LNHDA, CDR2 SQIVND (reference sequence). The junction had 9 bases not matched to a gene; V was cut back by 5 bases and J by 2 bases. CDR3 nucleotides: TGTGCCAGTAGTCCGAGCGGGACCAAGGCCTACGAGCAGTACTTC. Translating it yields CASSPSGTKAYEQYF. The full variable domain, its missing parts supplied by reference TRBV19 and TRBJ2-7, is DGGITQSPKYLFRKEGQNVTLSCEQNLNHDAMYWYRQDPGQGLRLIYYSQIVNDFQKGDIAEGYSVSREKKESFPLTVTSAQKNPTAFYLCASSPSGTKAYEQYFGPGTRLTVT.

This sequence joins TRBV15 and TRBJ1-2, with 7 bases fitting TRBD1. The CDR3 extends over 14 amino acids. Per germline, CDR1 LNHNV and CDR2 YYDKDF (reference sequence). V was pared by 5 bases and J by 8 bases, with 11 bases of the junction left unmatched. The CDR3 protein is CATSLRDSLRGYTF. The CDR3 DNA sequence: TGTGCCACCAGCCTCCGGGACAGTCTAAGGGGCTACACCTTC.

The chain recombines TRBV30 with TRBJ2-6; a possible D gene is TRBD1 (5 bases). The CDR3 consists of 17 residues. The V end lost 7 bases, the J end lost 1 base, and 20 bases lay between the germline ends. In germline, CDR1 is GTSNPN, CDR2 SVGIG (reference sequence). The CDR3 nucleotides are TGTGCCTTATACTCAGGGTGGCCTGGGTCTGGGGCCAACGTCCTGACTTTC. The encoded protein is CALYSGWPGSGANVLTF.

The genes are TRBV11-3 and TRBJ2-7; either TRBD1 or TRBD2 may supply D (6 bases each). Germline V gene lookup returns CDR1 SGHNT and CDR2 YENEEA. Trimming stripped 5 bases from V and 0 bases from J, with 11 bases between. This CDR3 contains 14 residues. DNA of the CDR3: TGTGCCAGCAGCCCGTCGGGGGCCTCCTACGAGCAGTACTTC. This translates into CASSPSGASYEQYF.

The rearrangement joins TRBV7-2 to TRBJ1-1, with TRBD1 matching over 10 bases. J gave up 0 bases and V 4 bases, and 2 bases lay outside the gene matches. Germline CDR1 SGHTA, CDR2 FQGNSA. The CDR3 sequence is 15 residues long. CDR3 sequence reads: CASSWTGGMNTEAFF. CDR3 nucleotides: TGTGCCAGCAGCTGGACAGGGGGTATGAACACTGAAGCTTTCTTT. Full variable domain (missing parts from reference TRBV7-2 and TRBJ1-1): GAGVSQSPSNKVTEKGKDVELRCDPISGHTALYWYRQSLGQGLEFLIYFQGNSAPDKSGLPSDRFSAERTGGSVSTLTIQRTQQEDSAVYLCASSWTGGMNTEAFFGQGTRLTVV.

The rearrangement links TRBV4-1 to TRBJ2-2; a weak D match, TRBD2 (5 bases). The CDR3 consists of 15 residues. CDR1 is MGHRA, CDR2 YSYEKL, per germline. Trimming took 0 bases from V and 5 from J, leaving 10 bases between them. The CDR3 bases are TGCGCCAGCAGCCAAGAGATTAGCGATACCGGGGAGCTGTTTTTT. It specifies CASSQEISDTGELFF.

The J gene is TRBJ2-6, the V gene TRBV19; D is perhaps TRBD1 (6 bases). CDR3 length equals 16 residues. CDR1 LNHDA and CDR2 SQIVND come from the germline V gene (reference sequence). The V end lost 6 bases, the J end lost 0 bases, and 12 bases lay between the germline ends. The CDR3 here is CASRALGGSGANVLTF. CDR3 sequence (DNA): TGTGCCAGTAGAGCCTTAGGGGGCTCTGGGGCCAACGTCCTGACTTTC.